This is a list of T cell receptor beta chains from one sample in a study of T cell changes during pregnancy in multiple sclerosis. The repertoire was sequenced with immunoSEQ multiplex PCR; TCRdb's copy has only in-frame clones and lacks some. Among 35,000 to 50,000 clones listed, around 89% were seen once. Sequenced here: CD4+ T cells from peripheral blood mononuclear cells, sampled in the second trimester of pregnancy. These receptors all come from a female donor with multiple sclerosis, enrolled in a pregnancy study. Each CDR3 is given with its conserved first and last residue. The D gene is left open where the match is weak.

D	V	J	CDR3	DNA
.	TRBV6-6	TRBJ2-7	CASRHRAEQYF	TGTGCCAGCAGACACAGGGCCGAGCAGTACTTC
TRBD2	TRBV5-1	TRBJ2-1	CASSLVGIGTSYEQFF	TGCGCCAGCAGCTTGGTGGGGATCGGGACTAGCTATGAGCAGTTCTTC
TRBD1	TRBV28	TRBJ2-1	CASSYGQGLGSYNEQFF	TGTGCCAGCAGTTACGGACAGGGCTTAGGCTCCTACAATGAGCAGTTCTTC
TRBD2	TRBV4-1	TRBJ2-3	CASSQDHLAGGPTDTQYF	TGCGCCAGCAGCCAAGATCATCTAGCGGGAGGACCCACAGATACGCAGTATTTT
TRBD2	TRBV28	TRBJ2-7	CASTQSGRLYEQYF	TGTGCCAGCACCCAAAGCGGGAGGCTCTACGAGCAGTACTTC
TRBD1	TRBV29-1	TRBJ2-1	CSVCSGTGKVVSYNEQFF	TGCAGTGTGTGTTCCGGGACAGGGAAGGTGGTCTCCTACAATGAGCAGTTCTTC
.	TRBV5-1	TRBJ2-3	CASSLGPGRLDTQYF	TGCGCCAGCAGCTTGGGTCCGGGGAGGTTGGATACGCAGTATTTT
.	TRBV9	TRBJ2-5	CASSVGTTGSETQYF	TGTGCCAGCAGCGTAGGGACTACCGGTTCGGAGACCCAGTACTTC
TRBD2	TRBV19	TRBJ2-1	CASSLWGLAGGKGREQFF	TGTGCCAGTAGTCTATGGGGGCTAGCGGGAGGTAAAGGGCGTGAGCAGTTCTTC
TRBD2	TRBV28	TRBJ2-7	CASSYPSGIYEQYF	TGTGCCAGCAGTTACCCTAGCGGCATATACGAGCAGTACTTC
.	TRBV9	TRBJ2-7	CASSVAGIGYEQYF	TGTGCCAGCAGCGTAGCAGGGATCGGCTACGAGCAGTACTTC
.	TRBV11-1	TRBJ2-5	CASSLLTETQYF	TGTGCCAGCAGCTTACTAACAGAGACCCAGTACTTC
TRBD2	TRBV19	TRBJ2-2	CASSSPTSGRASGELFF	TGTGCCAGTAGTAGCCCTACTAGCGGGAGGGCGTCCGGGGAGCTGTTTTTT